This T cell receptor (beta chain) was sequenced for a study of Graves' ophthalmopathy and Graves' hyperthyroidism. Study details: Stable hyperthyroidism meant no progression to ophthalmopathy within 18 months of follow-up.

Amplification from RNA transcripts yielded the TCR beta CDR3 regions. HTBI-primed RT-PCR formed the first round, and a multiplex PCR formed the second. MiXCR, run by TCRdb on the multiplex PCR reads, gives a single entry per CDR3 protein. This sample carries over a million distinct CDR3 sequences, roughly 35% of them seen once, and the ten largest clones take more than 9.5%. The diagnosis combined clinical symptoms, thyroxine, TRAb, thyroid ultrasound and orbital computed tomography scans. This clonotype appeared many times. The sequenced sample was peripheral blood or thyroid tissue (not recorded which). The receptor was isolated from an adult man with Graves' hyperthyroidism.

The CDR3 DNA sequence: TGTGCCAGCATAGATCAGTCTGGAAACACCATATATTTT. This encodes CASIDQSGNTIYF. The chain is built from TRBV7-2 and TRBJ1-3, with D uncertain. The CDR3 spans 13 residues. Trimming took off 7 bases at V and 1 base at J, with 8 bases between the two ends. Germline V lookup: CDR1 SGHTA, CDR2 FQGNSA.